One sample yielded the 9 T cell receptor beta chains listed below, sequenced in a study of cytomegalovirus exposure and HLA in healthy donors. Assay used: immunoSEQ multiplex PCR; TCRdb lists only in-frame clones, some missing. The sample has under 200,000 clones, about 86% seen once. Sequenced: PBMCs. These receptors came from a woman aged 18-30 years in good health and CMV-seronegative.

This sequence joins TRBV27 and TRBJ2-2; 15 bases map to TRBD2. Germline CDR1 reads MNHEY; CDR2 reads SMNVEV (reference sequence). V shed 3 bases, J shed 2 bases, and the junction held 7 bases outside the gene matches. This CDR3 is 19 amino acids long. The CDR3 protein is CASSFRGLAGGPNTGELFF. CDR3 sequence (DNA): TGTGCCAGCAGTTTCCGGGGACTAGCGGGAGGCCCCAACACCGGGGAGCTGTTTTTT.

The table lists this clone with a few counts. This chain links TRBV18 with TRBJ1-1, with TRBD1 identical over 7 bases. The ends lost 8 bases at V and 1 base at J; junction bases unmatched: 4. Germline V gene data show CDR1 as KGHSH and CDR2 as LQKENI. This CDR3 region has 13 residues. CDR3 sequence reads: CASRTGPNTEAFF. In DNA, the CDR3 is TGTGCCAGCCGGACAGGCCCGAACACTGAAGCTTTCTTT.

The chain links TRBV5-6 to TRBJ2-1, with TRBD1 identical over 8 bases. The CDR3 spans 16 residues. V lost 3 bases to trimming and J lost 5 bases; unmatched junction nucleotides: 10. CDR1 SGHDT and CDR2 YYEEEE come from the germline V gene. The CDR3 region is CASSYRTGRINNEQFF. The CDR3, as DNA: TGTGCCAGCAGCTACCGGACAGGGCGAATTAACAATGAGCAGTTCTTC. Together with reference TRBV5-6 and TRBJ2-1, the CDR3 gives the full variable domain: DAGVTQSPTHLIKTRGQQVTLRCSPKSGHDTVSWYQQALGQGPQFIFQYYEEEERQRGNFPDRFSGHQFPNYSSELNVNALLLGDSALYLCASSYRTGRINNEQFFGPGTRLTVL.

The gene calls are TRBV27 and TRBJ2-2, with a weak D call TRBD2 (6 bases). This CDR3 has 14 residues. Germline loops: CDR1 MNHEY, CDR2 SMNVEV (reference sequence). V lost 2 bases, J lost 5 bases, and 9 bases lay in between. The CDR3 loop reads CASSLGAGTGELFF. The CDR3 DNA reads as TGTGCCAGCAGTTTAGGGGCGGGAACCGGGGAGCTGTTTTTT.

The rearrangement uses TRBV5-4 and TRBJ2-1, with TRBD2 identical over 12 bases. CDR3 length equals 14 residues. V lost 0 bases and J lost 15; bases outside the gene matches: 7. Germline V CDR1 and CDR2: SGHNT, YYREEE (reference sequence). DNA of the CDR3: TGTGCCAGCAGCTTGGGACTAGCGGGAGAAGGACGGTTCTTC. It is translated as CASSLGLAGEGRFF.

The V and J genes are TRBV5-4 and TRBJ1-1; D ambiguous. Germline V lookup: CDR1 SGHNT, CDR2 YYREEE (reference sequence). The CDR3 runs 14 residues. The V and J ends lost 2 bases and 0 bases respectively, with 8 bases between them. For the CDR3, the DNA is TGTGCCAGCAGCTTTGAGGTCATGAACACTGAAGCTTTCTTT. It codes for CASSFEVMNTEAFF.

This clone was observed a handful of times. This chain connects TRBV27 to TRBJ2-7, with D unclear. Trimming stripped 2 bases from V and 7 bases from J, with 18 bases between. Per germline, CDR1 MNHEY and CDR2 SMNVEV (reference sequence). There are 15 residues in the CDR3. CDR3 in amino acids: CASSLSDPSSSEQYF. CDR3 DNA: TGTGCCAGCAGTTTAAGCGACCCATCTAGTAGTGAGCAGTACTTC.

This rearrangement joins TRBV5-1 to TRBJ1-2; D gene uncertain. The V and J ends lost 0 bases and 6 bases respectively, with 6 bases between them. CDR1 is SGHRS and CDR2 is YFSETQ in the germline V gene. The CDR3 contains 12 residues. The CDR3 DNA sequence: TGCGCCAGCAGCTTGGGAGGGCATGGCTACACCTTC. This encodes CASSLGGHGYTF.

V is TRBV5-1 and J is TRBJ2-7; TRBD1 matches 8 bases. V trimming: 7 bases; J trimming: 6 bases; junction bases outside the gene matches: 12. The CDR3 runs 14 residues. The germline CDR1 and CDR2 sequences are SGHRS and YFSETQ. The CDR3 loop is CASETGGTGSEQYF. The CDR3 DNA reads TGCGCCAGCGAAACAGGGGGAACAGGAAGCGAGCAGTACTTC.